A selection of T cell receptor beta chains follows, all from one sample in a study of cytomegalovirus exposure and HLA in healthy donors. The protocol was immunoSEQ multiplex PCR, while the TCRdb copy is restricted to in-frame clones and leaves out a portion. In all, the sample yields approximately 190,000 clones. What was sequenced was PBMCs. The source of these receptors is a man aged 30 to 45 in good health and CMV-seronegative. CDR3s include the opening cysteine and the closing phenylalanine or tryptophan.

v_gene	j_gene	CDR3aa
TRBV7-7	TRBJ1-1	CASSPIRGGGNTEAFF
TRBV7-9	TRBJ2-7	CASSIRAGSSYEQYF
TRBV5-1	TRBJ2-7	CASSLAVSLSYEQYF
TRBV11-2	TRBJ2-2	CASSRGTVNTGELFF
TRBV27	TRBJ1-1	CASSLFTGPLLNTEAFF
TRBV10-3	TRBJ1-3	CATSRGSSGNTIYF
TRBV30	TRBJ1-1	CAWSYTGVRAEAFF
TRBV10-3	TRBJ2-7	CAISEGGQIYEQYF
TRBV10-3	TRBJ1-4	CAIGGESNEKLFF
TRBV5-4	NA	CASSRTWRDGSYEQYF
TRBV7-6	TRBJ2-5	CASSVQETQYF
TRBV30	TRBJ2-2	CAWSREAGELFF
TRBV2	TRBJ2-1	CASSEARGRGYNEQFF
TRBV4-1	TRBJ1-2	CASQMGRGHGYTF
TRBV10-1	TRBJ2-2	CASSHSLTGTQNPYTGELFF
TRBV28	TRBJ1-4	CASSLNGVVFF